The present TCR beta chain was sequenced within a study of Graves' ophthalmopathy and Graves' hyperthyroidism. The sample holds many counts of this clonotype. Transcripts of RNA were the source for amplifying TCR beta CDR3 regions. HTBI primers primed a first-round RT-PCR, and a second-round multiplex PCR followed. MiXCR was run by TCRdb on the multiplex PCR reads, yielding one entry per CDR3 protein. The sample records under 800,000 distinct CDR3 sequences, around a fifth being singletons. With 2 bases removed from V and 2 bases from J, the gap between germline ends came to 7 bases. The CDR3 is made up of 13 amino acids. From germline, CDR1 is LNHDA and CDR2 SQIVND (reference sequence).

The clonotype originates from a woman aged 18-29 years with stable Graves' hyperthyroidism. Some clones in this sample may be carry-over from other donors' samples. The specimen sequenced was peripheral blood. The chain employs TRBV19 and TRBJ2-7, with unresolved D. CDR3 DNA: TGTGCCAGTAGTATAAGAGAACCCTACGAGCAGTACTTC. It specifies CASSIREPYEQYF.